Listed below are T cell receptor beta chains from one sample, sequenced in a study of cytomegalovirus exposure and HLA in healthy donors. TCRdb keeps only in-frame clones here, not all; method: immunoSEQ multiplex PCR. Across some 150,000 clones, the top ten clones capture 2.2% of the sample. The specimen sequenced was PBMCs. The receptors derive from a woman between 18 and 30 years old in good health and CMV-seronegative. CDR3s include the opening cysteine and the closing phenylalanine or tryptophan. Fields, in order: J gene, V gene, D gene, CDR3 protein, CDR3 DNA. A D gene is named only where the DNA matches it firmly.

J gene: TRBJ2-1
V gene: TRBV10-3
D gene: .
CDR3 protein: CAISDEDNAWNEQFF
CDR3 DNA: TGTGCCATCAGTGATGAGGACAACGCATGGAATGAGCAGTTCTTC

J gene: TRBJ2-7
V gene: TRBV21-1
D gene: .
CDR3 protein: CASGGQGYEQYF
CDR3 DNA: TGTGCCAGCGGGGGACAGGGCTACGAGCAGTACTTC

J gene: TRBJ2-1
V gene: TRBV27
D gene: .
CDR3 protein: CASSFVLQGYNEQFF
CDR3 DNA: TGTGCCAGCAGTTTCGTCTTGCAGGGATACAATGAGCAGTTCTTC

J gene: TRBJ2-7
V gene: TRBV6-5
D gene: TRBD1
CDR3 protein: CASSYRPTGGHEQYF
CDR3 DNA: TGTGCCAGCAGTTACCGTCCCACAGGGGGCCACGAGCAGTACTTC

J gene: TRBJ2-1
V gene: TRBV28
D gene: .
CDR3 protein: CASSLRGWNEQFF
CDR3 DNA: TGTGCCAGCAGTTTGCGGGGATGGAATGAGCAGTTCTTC

J gene: TRBJ2-3
V gene: TRBV25-1
D gene: TRBD2
CDR3 protein: CASSLAGGSDTQYF
CDR3 DNA: TGTGCCAGCAGCCTAGCGGGAGGGTCAGATACGCAGTATTTT

J gene: TRBJ2-3
V gene: TRBV10-1
D gene: TRBD2
CDR3 protein: CASSDRVTSGGTDTQYF
CDR3 DNA: TGCGCCAGCAGTGATCGGGTCACTAGCGGGGGAACTGATACGCAGTATTTT

J gene: TRBJ2-2
V gene: TRBV29-1
D gene: .
CDR3 protein: CSVEGLFTGELFF
CDR3 DNA: TGCAGCGTTGAAGGGCTCTTCACCGGGGAGCTGTTTTTT

J gene: TRBJ1-4
V gene: TRBV27
D gene: .
CDR3 protein: CASSLLSATHNEKLFF
CDR3 DNA: TGTGCCAGCAGTTTACTAAGCGCCACACACAATGAAAAACTGTTTTTT

J gene: TRBJ2-1
V gene: TRBV30
D gene: TRBD2
CDR3 protein: CAWTVGLAYNEQFF
CDR3 DNA: TGTGCCTGGACTGTCGGACTAGCTTACAATGAGCAGTTCTTC

J gene: TRBJ2-1
V gene: TRBV6-6
D gene: TRBD2
CDR3 protein: CASSRGGTNYNEQFF
CDR3 DNA: TGTGCCAGCAGCCGGGGGGGGACTAACTACAATGAGCAGTTCTTC

J gene: TRBJ1-1
V gene: TRBV25-1
D gene: .
CDR3 protein: CASTPLGQGSTEAFF
CDR3 DNA: TGTGCCAGCACCCCCTTAGGTCAGGGTTCCACTGAAGCTTTCTTT

J gene: TRBJ2-5
V gene: TRBV4-1
D gene: TRBD2
CDR3 protein: CASSQKTLAEIQETQYF
CDR3 DNA: TGCGCCAGCAGCCAGAAAACGCTAGCGGAGATCCAAGAGACCCAGTACTTC

J gene: TRBJ2-3
V gene: TRBV29-1
D gene: .
CDR3 protein: CSAELTDTQYF
CDR3 DNA: TGCAGCGCCGAGCTCACAGATACGCAGTATTTT

J gene: TRBJ2-3
V gene: TRBV2
D gene: TRBD2
CDR3 protein: CASSVGLSSTDTQYF
CDR3 DNA: TGTGCCAGCAGTGTGGGACTATCCTCCACAGATACGCAGTATTTT

J gene: TRBJ2-7
V gene: TRBV12-5
D gene: .
CDR3 protein: CASSSTANYEQYF
CDR3 DNA: TGTGCTAGCTCTTCGACAGCCAACTACGAGCAGTACTTC

J gene: TRBJ2-3
V gene: TRBV14
D gene: TRBD2
CDR3 protein: CASSQDIAGGKDTQYF
CDR3 DNA: TGTGCCAGCAGCCAAGATATCGCGGGAGGCAAAGATACGCAGTATTTT

J gene: TRBJ1-2
V gene: TRBV6-1
D gene: TRBD1
CDR3 protein: CASSEGGQGQGYTF
CDR3 DNA: TGTGCCAGCAGTGAAGGGGGACAGGGACAAGGCTACACCTTC

J gene: TRBJ2-5
V gene: TRBV5-1
D gene: TRBD1
CDR3 protein: CASSQRQGQETQYF
CDR3 DNA: TGCGCCAGCAGCCAAAGACAGGGGCAAGAGACCCAGTACTTC

J gene: TRBJ2-3
V gene: TRBV5-1
D gene: .
CDR3 protein: CASSMEGRASDTQYF
CDR3 DNA: TGCGCCAGCAGCATGGAGGGCAGGGCGTCAGATACGCAGTATTTT

J gene: TRBJ2-1
V gene: TRBV13
D gene: .
CDR3 protein: CASTFDPNSYNEQFF
CDR3 DNA: TGTGCCAGCACCTTCGATCCTAACTCCTACAATGAGCAGTTCTTC

J gene: TRBJ2-1
V gene: TRBV7-2
D gene: TRBD2
CDR3 protein: CASSPSGSSYNEQFF
CDR3 DNA: TGTGCCAGCAGCCCCAGCGGGAGCTCCTACAATGAGCAGTTCTTC

J gene: TRBJ2-1
V gene: TRBV7-9
D gene: TRBD2
CDR3 protein: CASSLTGGVNEQFF
CDR3 DNA: TGTGCCAGCAGCTTAACGGGAGGGGTCAATGAGCAGTTCTTC

J gene: TRBJ1-4
V gene: TRBV27
D gene: .
CDR3 protein: CASSRGFLAEKLFF
CDR3 DNA: TGTGCCAGCAGTCGAGGGTTCCTTGCTGAAAAACTGTTTTTT

J gene: TRBJ2-2
V gene: TRBV27
D gene: .
CDR3 protein: CASSLYPPGRKTGELFF
CDR3 DNA: TGTGCCAGCAGTTTATACCCCCCAGGGAGGAAAACCGGGGAGCTGTTTTTT

J gene: TRBJ1-1
V gene: TRBV10-3
D gene: .
CDR3 protein: CAIRGGLYMEAFF
CDR3 DNA: TGTGCCATAAGGGGGGGACTTTATATGGAAGCTTTCTTT

J gene: TRBJ1-1
V gene: TRBV5-1
D gene: TRBD1
CDR3 protein: CASSLGAAAGGNLAAFF
CDR3 DNA: TGCGCCAGCAGCTTGGGGGCGGCGGCAGGGGGTAACCTGGCAGCTTTCTTT

J gene: TRBJ1-6
V gene: TRBV2
D gene: .
CDR3 protein: CASSGGSSYNSPLHF
CDR3 DNA: TGTGCCAGCAGTGGCGGTTCGTCCTATAATTCACCCCTCCACTTT

J gene: TRBJ2-3
V gene: TRBV14
D gene: TRBD1
CDR3 protein: CASSPWTGGGFSTDTQYF
CDR3 DNA: TGTGCCAGCAGCCCTTGGACAGGGGGCGGATTTAGCACAGATACGCAGTATTTT

J gene: TRBJ2-3
V gene: TRBV6-5
D gene: .
CDR3 protein: CASSSQTDTQYF
CDR3 DNA: TGTGCCAGCAGTTCCCAGACAGATACGCAGTATTTT

J gene: TRBJ2-7
V gene: TRBV9
D gene: TRBD2
CDR3 protein: CASSPWAGVGEQYF
CDR3 DNA: TGTGCCAGCAGCCCATGGGCGGGAGTCGGTGAGCAGTACTTC

J gene: TRBJ1-5
V gene: TRBV10-3
D gene: .
CDR3 protein: CAISESQVFSNQPQHF
CDR3 DNA: TGTGCCATCAGTGAGTCTCAGGTTTTTAGCAATCAGCCCCAGCATTTT

J gene: TRBJ2-7
V gene: TRBV27
D gene: TRBD2
CDR3 protein: CASSPLAGDREQYF
CDR3 DNA: TGTGCCAGCAGTCCCTTAGCGGGAGATCGCGAGCAGTACTTC

J gene: TRBJ1-3
V gene: TRBV7-9
D gene: TRBD1
CDR3 protein: CASSERQGSSGNTIYF
CDR3 DNA: TGTGCCAGCAGCGAAAGACAGGGTAGCTCTGGAAACACCATATATTTT

J gene: TRBJ1-2
V gene: TRBV2
D gene: .
CDR3 protein: CASGLANYGYTF
CDR3 DNA: TGTGCCAGCGGTTTGGCCAACTATGGCTACACCTTC

J gene: TRBJ2-1
V gene: TRBV29-1
D gene: .
CDR3 protein: CSVVSAGYNEQFF
CDR3 DNA: TGCAGCGTTGTTTCGGCAGGGTACAATGAGCAGTTCTTC

J gene: TRBJ1-1
V gene: TRBV11-3
D gene: .
CDR3 protein: CASSVPGQRAEAFF
CDR3 DNA: TGTGCCAGCAGCGTACCGGGACAACGGGCTGAAGCTTTCTTT

J gene: TRBJ2-2
V gene: TRBV7-9
D gene: .
CDR3 protein: CASSLEPRTGELFF
CDR3 DNA: TGTGCCAGCAGCCTGGAGCCTAGGACCGGGGAGCTGTTTTTT

J gene: TRBJ2-7
V gene: TRBV5-1
D gene: .
CDR3 protein: CASSLTRSYEQYF
CDR3 DNA: TGCGCCAGCAGCCTGACTAGGTCTTACGAGCAGTACTTC

J gene: TRBJ2-1
V gene: TRBV4-3
D gene: .
CDR3 protein: CASSQDLTKQIHEQFF
CDR3 DNA: TGCGCCAGCAGCCAAGATTTGACTAAACAGATCCATGAGCAGTTCTTC

J gene: TRBJ2-3
V gene: TRBV2
D gene: TRBD1
CDR3 protein: CASSEAGGVTDTQYF
CDR3 DNA: TGTGCCAGCAGTGAAGCAGGGGGCGTAACAGATACGCAGTATTTT

J gene: TRBJ2-4
V gene: TRBV25-1
D gene: TRBD2
CDR3 protein: CASSAQSSGSFNIQYF
CDR3 DNA: TGTGCCAGCAGTGCCCAGTCTAGCGGGAGTTTTAACATTCAGTACTTC

J gene: TRBJ2-3
V gene: TRBV6-5
D gene: .
CDR3 protein: CASSKLDTITDTQYF
CDR3 DNA: TGTGCCAGCAGTAAACTGGACACGATCACAGATACGCAGTATTTT

J gene: TRBJ2-3
V gene: TRBV5-4
D gene: .
CDR3 protein: CASSLGRGWGDTQYF
CDR3 DNA: TGTGCCAGCAGCTTGGGGAGGGGTTGGGGAGATACGCAGTATTTT

J gene: TRBJ2-5
V gene: TRBV25-1
D gene: .
CDR3 protein: CASSDLPGETQYF
CDR3 DNA: TGTGCCAGCAGTGACCTTCCCGGGGAGACCCAGTACTTC

J gene: TRBJ1-2
V gene: TRBV6-5
D gene: TRBD1
CDR3 protein: CASSRTGNYGYTF
CDR3 DNA: TGTGCCAGCAGTCGGACAGGGAACTATGGCTACACCTTC

J gene: TRBJ2-3
V gene: TRBV30
D gene: TRBD2
CDR3 protein: CAWRVTSGDGDTQYF
CDR3 DNA: TGTGCCTGGAGAGTTACTAGCGGCGATGGGGATACGCAGTATTTT

J gene: TRBJ1-1
V gene: TRBV5-6
D gene: .
CDR3 protein: CASSQEGGAAFF
CDR3 DNA: TGTGCCAGCAGCCAAGAAGGGGGAGCCGCTTTCTTT

J gene: TRBJ2-2
V gene: TRBV4-2
D gene: TRBD2
CDR3 protein: CASSEEAGGLTGELFF
CDR3 DNA: TGTGCCAGCAGCGAAGAGGCGGGAGGGCTGACCGGGGAGCTGTTTTTT

J gene: TRBJ2-6
V gene: TRBV6-1
D gene: .
CDR3 protein: CASRLQASGANVLTF
CDR3 DNA: TGTGCCAGCAGATTACAGGCCTCTGGGGCCAACGTCCTGACTTTC

J gene: TRBJ2-1
V gene: TRBV13
D gene: .
CDR3 protein: CASSLGLKGAYNEQFF
CDR3 DNA: TGTGCCAGCAGCTTAGGCCTTAAGGGAGCCTACAATGAGCAGTTCTTC

J gene: TRBJ2-1
V gene: TRBV4-2
D gene: TRBD2
CDR3 protein: CASSQEPSGLASYNEQFF
CDR3 DNA: TGTGCCAGCAGCCAAGAACCCTCGGGACTAGCCTCCTACAATGAGCAGTTCTTC

J gene: TRBJ1-5
V gene: TRBV2
D gene: .
CDR3 protein: CASSEASDTYSNQPQHF
CDR3 DNA: TGTGCCAGCAGTGAAGCTAGTGACACTTATAGCAATCAGCCCCAGCATTTT